This TCR beta chain is from a study of blood T cells in healthy people across ages (dated by TCRdb to about 2015). About the investigation overall: Template switching captured roughly one uniquely barcoded TCR beta cDNA molecule per two T cells in model experiments. The donors were split into four age groups: young (average 16 years), middle-aged (39), aged (62) and long-lived (approximately 80). To avoid experimental bias, donors of different ages were randomly spread across the sequencing lanes. Age-related changes in TCR beta repertoire diversity were measured in the study by deep sequencing normalized with unique cDNA molecular identifiers. Two additional independent replicas of 1 million unique cDNA reads from the same blood draw were analyzed for two donors (one aged 18 to 30 and one aged 80 or older).

General findings and caveats noted by the study authors: The percentage of naive T cells measured by flow cytometry correlated strongly with observed TCR beta diversity. Because profiling used bulk unsorted PBMCs, naive and antigen-experienced compartments could not be compared conclusively. The CMV infection status of donors was not known, potentially confounding age-related changes in expanded clonotypes. Compared with the aged group, more naive CD4+ T cells, fewer expanded clones and increased TCR diversity were shown by the long-lived group, suggesting age selection. Total diversity estimates from one million sequenced T cells were considered lower bounds and underestimates. Observed TCR beta diversity per million T cells fell roughly linearly with age, and a significant reduction was already apparent by age roughly 40.

The CDR3 starts with the cysteine, ends with the phenylalanine, and has 14 residues. Only the CDR3 DNA is retained, 42 bases long and in frame from the first base. V gives up 4 bases and J gives up 0 bases, and the segment between their germline ends measures 7 bases. The germline V gene (reference sequence) yields LGHDT for CDR1 and YNNKEL for CDR2. The donors were around 39 Caucasian individuals from Russia, aged 6 to 90 years, who were systemically healthy. About 10 milliliters of peripheral blood were collected from each donor into EDTA-treated Vacutainer tubes. Ficoll-Paque density-gradient centrifugation was used to isolate PBMCs, with at least 6.5 million obtained per sample. Trizol reagent was used to extract total RNA from the PBMCs, yielding at least 6 micrograms per sample. The percentages of naive CD45RAhigh/CD27high T cells were determined by flow cytometry on a PBMC aliquot from every donor.

This clonotype was detected only a few times. Its antigen remains unidentified. No much larger clone exists at a distance of one base, and base qualities are not known. Receptor libraries were prepared by 5' RACE. The sequencing machine was an Illumina HiSeq 2500. A second about 6 to 11 cycle PCR used a sample-barcoded 5' primer and a J-beta primer mix. Each TCR beta cDNA molecule received a unique molecular identifier from a template-switch 5' adaptor carrying 12 random nucleotides. Each sample yielded at least 2.5 million CDR3-containing paired-end reads. The Mint cDNA synthesis kit, primed by a TRBC-specific oligonucleotide, was used to synthesize first-strand cDNA from all RNA. Following uracil-DNA glycosylase treatment, all cDNA underwent a first 18-cycle PCR with the universal primers M1SS and BC2_uni_R. The authors' pipeline ran thus. Each sample was normalized by randomly selecting 1 million high-quality reads, each carrying a distinct molecular identifier. Reads with shared molecular identifiers were discarded instead of being binned into consensus sequences. MiTCR, set to a Q25 quality threshold and the strictest error-elimination algorithm, was used for CDR3 identification, clonotype clustering and error correction. Lower-bound total TCR beta diversity was estimated with a nonparametric unseen species model using Euler transformation. TCRdb handled the public reads itself, with Q25 trimming in fastp and clone calling in MiXCR, and kept productive beta chains. For every CDR3 protein sequence, its rows merge into one entry that carries the most common genes and DNA. What appears here as the V and J calls and clone size reflects TCRdb's work, not the paper's. Within this sample are more than 1,400,000 distinct CDR3 sequences, with roughly 40% of them counted one time only. The ten top clones hold 7% to 9.5% of the sample.

The clonotype comes from a woman aged 18-29 years in good health. The sequence joins TRBV3-1 to TRBJ1-5, with the D segment identity uncertain. The sequenced sample consisted of blood. This receptor carries the CDR3 CASSLHDSNQPQHF. The DNA sequence follows: TGTGCCAGCAGCCTCCATGATAGCAATCAGCCCCAGCATTTT.